This T cell receptor (beta chain) was found in a study of blood T cell repertoires in COVID-19. Study-wide background: Spain, Italy and the United States supplied samples that represented acute and convalescent COVID-19.

This table comes from immunoSEQ multiplex PCR, and its TCRdb copy is limited to in-frame clones, with some not included. The table shows more than 35,000 clones, with more than 70% occurring only once. The sequence derives from a man between 65 and 79 years old with active COVID-19. Sequencing used peripheral blood.

The chain's CDR3 is CASSSTSSYNEQFF. CDR3 nucleotides: TGTGCCAGCAGTTCGACTAGCTCCTACAATGAGCAGTTCTTC. J is TRBJ2-1 and V is TRBV27; D is perhaps TRBD2 (6 bases). Germline V gene lookup returns CDR1 MNHEY and CDR2 SMNVEV (reference sequence). The germline V and J ends were trimmed by 4 bases and 0 bases, with 7 bases remaining between them. The CDR3 covers 14 residues.